Listed below are T cell receptor beta chains from one sample, sequenced in a study of CD8+CD57+ T cells in acquired aplastic anemia. TCRdb re-called the reads with MiXCR, one entry per CDR3 protein. The sample has under 250,000 distinct CDR3 sequences; less than 75% are singletons. Sequencing input: sorted CD4+, CD8+, or CD8+CD57+ T cells (not recorded which) from PBMCs. The receptor set was obtained from a human donor with aplastic anemia. The CDR3 runs from the conserved cysteine through the conserved F or W. The order of the fields is D gene, V gene, J gene, clone size, CDR3 protein, CDR3 DNA. D genes are given only for firm matches. Only part of the rows carry a size: once, few, many, or a class if the clone is expanded.

d_gene: -; v_gene: TRBV5-6; j_gene: TRBJ1-3; abundance: -; CDR3aa: CASSQGFASGNTIYF; CDR3nt: TGTGCCAGCAGCCAGGGATTTGCATCTGGAAACACCATATATTTT
d_gene: TRBD1; v_gene: TRBV2; j_gene: TRBJ1-2; abundance: -; CDR3aa: CASRAGTGDYGYTF; CDR3nt: TGTGCCAGCAGGGCTGGGACAGGGGACTATGGCTACACCTTC
d_gene: -; v_gene: TRBV7-2; j_gene: TRBJ2-6; abundance: -; CDR3aa: CASSSRIPANVLTF; CDR3nt: TGTGCCAGCAGCTCACGTATTCCGGCCAACGTCCTGACTTTC
d_gene: TRBD1; v_gene: TRBV15; j_gene: TRBJ2-1; abundance: -; CDR3aa: CATSSLGVGTAPIGEQFF; CDR3nt: TGTGCCACCAGCAGCTTAGGTGTCGGGACAGCACCTATAGGTGAGCAGTTCTTC
d_gene: TRBD2; v_gene: TRBV19; j_gene: TRBJ2-3; abundance: -; CDR3aa: CASSISFTSGIMEVDTQYF; CDR3nt: TGTGCCAGTAGTATAAGTTTCACTAGCGGCATAATGGAAGTAGATACGCAGTATTTT
d_gene: -; v_gene: TRBV2; j_gene: TRBJ2-1; abundance: -; CDR3aa: CASSPRTASYNEQFF; CDR3nt: TGCGCCAGCAGCCCAAGGACAGCCTCCTACAATGAGCAGTTCTTC
d_gene: TRBD2; v_gene: TRBV6-5; j_gene: TRBJ2-7; abundance: many; CDR3aa: CASSYSSGAVAYEQYF; CDR3nt: TGTGCCAGCAGTTACTCGAGCGGGGCGGTGGCCTACGAGCAGTACTTC
d_gene: TRBD1; v_gene: TRBV9; j_gene: TRBJ1-2; abundance: -; CDR3aa: CASSGRDREGYTF; CDR3nt: TGTGCCAGCAGCGGCCGGGACAGGGAGGGCTACACCTTC
d_gene: -; v_gene: TRBV7-9; j_gene: TRBJ2-7; abundance: -; CDR3aa: CASSLVSGLYEQYF; CDR3nt: TGTGCCAGCAGCTTAGTTAGCGGTCTTTACGAGCAGTACTTC
d_gene: TRBD1; v_gene: TRBV20-1; j_gene: TRBJ1-2; abundance: once; CDR3aa: CSAIDRGRGYTF; CDR3nt: TGCAGTGCTATTGACAGGGGGCGAGGCTACACCTTC
d_gene: -; v_gene: TRBV20-1; j_gene: TRBJ1-1; abundance: -; CDR3aa: CSARAPGGTEAFF; CDR3nt: TGCAGTGCTAGAGCGCCCGGGGGGACTGAAGCTTTCTTT
d_gene: TRBD1; v_gene: TRBV14; j_gene: TRBJ1-1; abundance: -; CDR3aa: CASSRRTGLTEAFF; CDR3nt: TGTGCCAGCAGCCGAAGGACAGGGCTGACTGAAGCTTTCTTT
d_gene: TRBD2; v_gene: TRBV7-3; j_gene: TRBJ2-7; abundance: -; CDR3aa: CASSSGLAPYEQYF; CDR3nt: TGTGCCAGCAGCTCGGGACTAGCTCCCTACGAGCAGTACTTC
d_gene: TRBD1; v_gene: TRBV19; j_gene: TRBJ2-7; abundance: -; CDR3aa: CASSVTGSSYEQYF; CDR3nt: TGTGCCAGTAGTGTGACAGGGTCGTCCTACGAGCAGTACTTC
d_gene: -; v_gene: TRBV15; j_gene: TRBJ2-7; abundance: -; CDR3aa: CATSSSRSGPREQYF; CDR3nt: TGTGCCACCAGCAGCTCCAGGTCGGGACCGCGCGAGCAGTACTTC
d_gene: -; v_gene: TRBV7-2; j_gene: TRBJ2-1; abundance: -; CDR3aa: CASSQERAGALKGYNEQFF; CDR3nt: TGTGCCAGCAGCCAAGAACGGGCTGGGGCTCTAAAAGGATACAATGAGCAGTTCTTC
d_gene: -; v_gene: TRBV24-1; j_gene: TRBJ2-2; abundance: -; CDR3aa: CATSDPAGPNTGELFF; CDR3nt: TGTGCCACCAGTGATCCCGCGGGACCGAACACCGGGGAGCTGTTTTTT
d_gene: -; v_gene: TRBV14; j_gene: TRBJ2-5; abundance: -; CDR3aa: CASSPGLMETQYF; CDR3nt: TGTGCCAGCAGCCCCGGACTGATGGAGACCCAGTACTTC
d_gene: -; v_gene: TRBV15; j_gene: TRBJ2-7; abundance: -; CDR3aa: CATSRDQGYEQYF; CDR3nt: TGTGCCACCAGCAGAGATCAGGGCTACGAGCAGTACTTC
d_gene: TRBD1; v_gene: TRBV7-9; j_gene: TRBJ2-3; abundance: -; CDR3aa: CASSSRTGTHAQYF; CDR3nt: TGTGCCAGCAGCTCAAGGACAGGGACACATGCGCAGTATTTT
d_gene: -; v_gene: TRBV2; j_gene: TRBJ2-1; abundance: -; CDR3aa: CASSKDFYNEQFF; CDR3nt: TGTGCCAGCAGTAAAGACTTCTACAATGAGCAGTTCTTC
d_gene: -; v_gene: TRBV10-3; j_gene: TRBJ1-2; abundance: -; CDR3aa: CAISESVEHYDYTF; CDR3nt: TGTGCCATCAGTGAGTCGGTGGAGCACTATGACTACACCTTC
d_gene: -; v_gene: TRBV20-1; j_gene: TRBJ2-3; abundance: -; CDR3aa: CSASGRPDTQYF; CDR3nt: TGCAGTGCTAGTGGTCGTCCAGATACGCAGTATTTT
d_gene: TRBD1; v_gene: TRBV5-1; j_gene: TRBJ1-1; abundance: -; CDR3aa: CASSVGTGVINTEAFF; CDR3nt: TGCGCCAGCAGCGTGGGGACAGGGGTGATTAACACTGAAGCTTTCTTT
d_gene: -; v_gene: TRBV7-9; j_gene: TRBJ1-6; abundance: once; CDR3aa: CASSLDPGTNSPLHF; CDR3nt: TGTGCCAGCAGCTTAGATCCAGGAACTAATTCACCCCTCCACTTT
d_gene: -; v_gene: TRBV2; j_gene: TRBJ2-7; abundance: -; CDR3aa: CASRSDNGNEQYF; CDR3nt: TGTGCCAGCAGATCGGACAATGGGAACGAGCAGTACTTC
d_gene: -; v_gene: TRBV6-5; j_gene: TRBJ2-7; abundance: -; CDR3aa: CASSRDTGFPYEQYF; CDR3nt: TGTGCCTCCAGCAGGGATACAGGGTTCCCTTACGAGCAGTACTTC
d_gene: -; v_gene: TRBV14; j_gene: TRBJ1-3; abundance: -; CDR3aa: CASSQGDVPLEYF; CDR3nt: TGTGCCAGCAGCCAAGGGGATGTCCCGCTCGAGTATTTT
d_gene: -; v_gene: TRBV20-1; j_gene: TRBJ2-3; abundance: few; CDR3aa: CSAEGPRTDTQYF; CDR3nt: TGCAGTGCTGAGGGACCGCGCACAGATACGCAGTATTTT
d_gene: -; v_gene: TRBV7-9; j_gene: TRBJ2-1; abundance: -; CDR3aa: CASSLNTGMNTEQFF; CDR3nt: TGTGCCAGCAGCTTAAACACAGGGATGAACACTGAGCAGTTCTTC
d_gene: TRBD2; v_gene: TRBV2; j_gene: TRBJ2-5; abundance: -; CDR3aa: CASSEGGLYQETQYF; CDR3nt: TGTGCCAGCAGTGAGGGGGGACTATACCAAGAGACCCAGTACTTC
d_gene: -; v_gene: TRBV5-1; j_gene: TRBJ1-2; abundance: -; CDR3aa: CASSQEDYGYTF; CDR3nt: TGTGCCAGCAGCCAAGAGGATTATGGCTACACCTTC
d_gene: -; v_gene: TRBV6-6; j_gene: TRBJ2-5; abundance: many; CDR3aa: CASSYGGAETQYF; CDR3nt: TGTGCCAGCAGTTACGGGGGTGCAGAGACCCAGTACTTC
d_gene: -; v_gene: TRBV10-1; j_gene: TRBJ2-1; abundance: -; CDR3aa: CASSEGSLDYNEQFF; CDR3nt: TGCGCCAGCAGTGAAGGGAGTCTGGACTACAATGAGCAGTTCTTC
d_gene: -; v_gene: TRBV7-2; j_gene: TRBJ2-3; abundance: once; CDR3aa: CASSRGLSGGDTQYF; CDR3nt: TGTGCCAGCAGTAGGGGGTTGTCCGGGGGAGATACGCAGTATTTT
d_gene: -; v_gene: TRBV15; j_gene: TRBJ1-1; abundance: -; CDR3aa: CASSVNPKVTEAFF; CDR3nt: TGTGCCAGCAGCGTAAACCCGAAGGTCACTGAAGCCTTCTTT
d_gene: TRBD2; v_gene: TRBV24-1; j_gene: TRBJ2-5; abundance: -; CDR3aa: CASSVSISGGEETQYF; CDR3nt: TGTGCCAGCAGTGTGTCCATATCGGGGGGGGAAGAGACCCAGTACTTC
d_gene: -; v_gene: TRBV7-9; j_gene: TRBJ2-3; abundance: once; CDR3aa: CASSGYYTDTQYF; CDR3nt: TGTGCCAGCAGCGGATACTACACAGATACGCAGTATTTT
d_gene: -; v_gene: TRBV4-1; j_gene: TRBJ2-7; abundance: many; CDR3aa: CASSNYYEQYF; CDR3nt: TGCGCCAGCAGCAATTACTACGAGCAGTACTTC
d_gene: -; v_gene: TRBV7-6; j_gene: TRBJ1-1; abundance: few; CDR3aa: CASSSANFAKAFF; CDR3nt: TGTGCCAGCAGCTCAGCTAATTTCGCTAAAGCTTTCTTT
d_gene: -; v_gene: TRBV20-1; j_gene: TRBJ1-5; abundance: few; CDR3aa: CSARAGEPQHF; CDR3nt: TGCAGTGCTAGGGCCGGAGAGCCCCAGCATTTT
d_gene: -; v_gene: TRBV7-3; j_gene: TRBJ2-5; abundance: many; CDR3aa: CASSSPETQYF; CDR3nt: TGTGCCAGCAGCTCTCCCGAGACCCAGTACTTC
d_gene: TRBD2; v_gene: TRBV12-3/TRBV12-4; j_gene: TRBJ2-1; abundance: -; CDR3aa: CASSHGGAGEQFF; CDR3nt: TGTGCCAGCAGCCACGGGGGGGCCGGTGAGCAGTTCTTC
d_gene: -; v_gene: TRBV19; j_gene: TRBJ2-5; abundance: -; CDR3aa: CAGQGGKETQYF; CDR3nt: TGTGCCGGTCAAGGAGGGAAGGAGACCCAGTACTTC
d_gene: -; v_gene: TRBV2; j_gene: TRBJ2-1; abundance: -; CDR3aa: CASSLQGFDEQFF; CDR3nt: TGTGCCAGCAGCCTCCAGGGTTTTGATGAGCAGTTCTTC
d_gene: TRBD1; v_gene: TRBV7-9; j_gene: TRBJ1-2; abundance: -; CDR3aa: CASSPTGQNGYTF; CDR3nt: TGTGCCAGCAGCCCTACGGGACAGAATGGCTACACCTTC
d_gene: TRBD1; v_gene: TRBV10-3; j_gene: TRBJ2-7; abundance: -; CDR3aa: CASSGLQGAEQYF; CDR3nt: TGTGCCAGCAGTGGGCTACAGGGGGCAGAGCAGTACTTC
d_gene: -; v_gene: TRBV10-3; j_gene: TRBJ2-4; abundance: -; CDR3aa: CAIIPGGQGIQYF; CDR3nt: TGTGCCATCATACCGGGGGGCCAGGGCATTCAGTACTTC
d_gene: -; v_gene: TRBV10-3; j_gene: TRBJ2-7; abundance: -; CDR3aa: CAISEWDTSYEQYF; CDR3nt: TGTGCCATCAGTGAATGGGACACTTCCTACGAGCAGTACTTC
d_gene: -; v_gene: TRBV6-6; j_gene: TRBJ1-4; abundance: -; CDR3aa: CASGLDGNEKLFF; CDR3nt: TGTGCCAGCGGGTTGGACGGTAATGAAAAACTGTTTTTT
d_gene: TRBD2; v_gene: TRBV6-5; j_gene: TRBJ2-7; abundance: -; CDR3aa: CASSSREGGEQYF; CDR3nt: TGTGCCAGCAGCTCCCGGGAGGGGGGCGAGCAGTACTTC
d_gene: -; v_gene: TRBV2; j_gene: TRBJ1-3; abundance: -; CDR3aa: CASSSLGGSGNTIYF; CDR3nt: TGTGCCAGCAGTTCCCTGGGAGGCTCTGGAAACACCATATATTTT
d_gene: TRBD2; v_gene: TRBV19; j_gene: TRBJ2-3; abundance: -; CDR3aa: CASSNGLENTDTQYF; CDR3nt: TGTGCCAGTAGCAACGGACTAGAAAACACAGATACGCAGTATTTT